The 11 T cell receptor beta chains in this list originate from one sample, sequenced in a study of blood T cell repertoires in COVID-19. Assay used: immunoSEQ multiplex PCR; TCRdb lists only in-frame clones, some missing. The sample consists of 250,000 to 350,000 clones, 65% to 85% of them appearing once. The sequencing input was peripheral blood. The source is a human donor with COVID-19, enrolled during active disease. The donor label of this sample is uncertain.

The rearrangement links TRBV3-1 (or the pseudogene TRBV3-2) to TRBJ2-3; the match to TRBD2 covers 13 bases. V gave up 0 bases and J gave up 0 bases; unmatched junction bases: 12. CDR1 LGHDT and CDR2 YNNKEL come from the germline V gene (reference sequence). This CDR3 region has 21 residues. The CDR3 loop is CASSQDHETSGRCFSTDTQYF. CDR3 in DNA: TGTGCCAGCAGCCAAGATCACGAGACTAGCGGGAGGTGCTTCAGCACAGATACGCAGTATTTT.

The chain combines TRBV10-2 with TRBJ1-1; 8 bases match TRBD1. Trimming at V came to 10 bases and at J to 4 bases, leaving 11 bases not matched to a gene. The CDR3 contains 14 residues. Germline V gene data show CDR1 as WSHSY and CDR2 as SAAADI. CDR3 protein: CATRLAGGRTEAFF. CDR3 nucleotide sequence: TGCGCCACCAGACTCGCAGGGGGCCGCACTGAAGCTTTCTTT.

This clone has only a few counts. The chain links TRBV7-2 to TRBJ1-3, with D perhaps matching TRBD1 (5 bases). The CDR3 covers 16 residues. Per the germline V gene, CDR1 is SGHTA and CDR2 is FQGNSA. V lost 2 bases and J lost 4, with 15 bases in between. For the CDR3, the DNA is TGTGCCAGCAGCTTAAGCCCTGGGGGGTCCGGAAACACCATATATTTT. Residues: CASSLSPGGSGNTIYF.

The V gene is TRBV29-1, the J gene TRBJ1-1; D call uncertain. CDR1 is SQVTM and CDR2 is ANQGSEA in the germline V gene. V lost 3 bases to trimming and J lost 0 bases, with 11 bases between them. There are 14 residues in the CDR3. The CDR3 region has the DNA TGCAGCGTTGACACTATTTTCTTGAACACTGAAGCTTTCTTT. As protein: CSVDTIFLNTEAFF. The whole variable domain, remainder taken from reference TRBV29-1 and TRBJ1-1, is SAVISQKPSRDICQRGTSLTIQCQVDSQVTMMFWYRQQPGQSLTLIATANQGSEATYESGFVIDKFPISRPNLTFSTLTVSNMSPEDSSIYLCSVDTIFLNTEAFFGQGTRLTVV.

This chain links TRBV2 with TRBJ2-2; the D gene is possibly TRBD1 (5 bases). Deletions cut 7 bases from V and 2 bases from J, with 11 bases between. The germline CDR1 and CDR2 sequences are SNHLY and FYNNEI. The CDR3 extends over 14 amino acids. DNA for the CDR3: TGTGCCAGCATGGAAGACAGAAACACCGGGGAGCTGTTTTTT. Translating it yields CASMEDRNTGELFF.

The chain recombines TRBV19 with TRBJ2-1; D remains unclear. Trimming took 5 bases from V and 8 from J, leaving 10 bases between them. The CDR3 has 12 amino acids. Germline V gene data show CDR1 as LNHDA and CDR2 as SQIVND (reference sequence). The CDR3 DNA reads TGTGCCAGTAGTGTCTCTAGGTATGAGCAGTTCTTC. Its translation: CASSVSRYEQFF.

The genes are TRBV5-4 and TRBJ1-2; 7 bases match TRBD1. V lost 3 bases and J lost 5; bases outside the gene matches: 7. CDR3 length equals 14 residues. The germline gives CDR1 SGHNT, CDR2 YYREEE (reference sequence). The CDR3 DNA reads TGTGCCAGCAGCTCCGGGACAGAATATTATGGCTACACCTTC. This sequence encodes CASSSGTEYYGYTF.

The chain employs TRBV19 and TRBJ1-5; D remains unclear. Germline V gene data show CDR1 as LNHDA and CDR2 as SQIVND (reference sequence). This CDR3 is built from 12 residues. The V end was cut by 7 bases, the J end by 3 bases, with 7 bases between. In nucleotides, the CDR3 is TGTGCCAGTACCGGGGTCAATCAGCCCCAGCATTTT. Translation: CASTGVNQPQHF.

The chain joins TRBV6-6 to TRBJ2-1; 8 bases line up with TRBD2. J was trimmed by 3 bases and V by 4 bases; bases with no gene match: 5. Germline V gives CDR1 MNHNY, CDR2 SVGAGI (reference sequence). There are 15 residues in the CDR3. The chain's CDR3 is CASSSLAGGYNEQFF. The CDR3 coding sequence is TGTGCCAGCAGTTCCCTCGCGGGAGGCTACAATGAGCAGTTCTTC.

The rearrangement uses TRBV28 and TRBJ1-4; 7 nucleotides line up with TRBD1. V dropped 6 bases and J dropped 7; count of bases not matched to a gene: 14. The CDR3 sequence is 16 residues long. CDR1 is MDHEN, CDR2 SYDVKM, per germline. The CDR3 DNA follows: TGTGCCAGCAGGCTAGCCACAGGGGATTGGCGTGAAAAACTGTTTTTT. Its protein is CASRLATGDWREKLFF.

The V and J genes are TRBV3-1 (or the pseudogene TRBV3-2) and TRBJ2-7; 8 bases align to TRBD1. The CDR3 is 15 amino acids. Germline assignment: CDR1 LGHDT and CDR2 YNNKEL (reference sequence). The V gene end was trimmed by 1 base and the J gene end by 7 bases; junction bases not matched to a gene: 9. Here the CDR3 DNA reads TGTGCCAGCAGCCAAGTAGGGCAGGGGGCCGTGGAGCAGTACTTC. It specifies CASSQVGQGAVEQYF.